This T cell receptor beta chain came from a study of identical twins. Study-wide results and caveats: A partial confounding effect on zero-insertion analyses could come from invariant MAIT and iNKT cells.

Concerning this clonotype itself: The antigen is not known.

The authors used template switching to add a universal primer site and gave cDNA unique molecular identifiers. TCRdb passed the 5' RACE reads through MiXCR, listing each CDR3 protein once. The profile shows 690,000 or so distinct CDR3 sequences, 5.5% to 6.5% of them singletons. CDR1 and CDR2 from the germline V gene are LGHDT and YNNKEL (reference sequence). This CDR3 is built from 16 residues. V was pared by 4 bases and J by 6 bases, with 5 bases of the junction left unmatched. The donors were all healthy and Caucasian. The chain is built from TRBV3-1 and TRBJ2-2, with 13 bases fitting TRBD2. The sequenced sample was naive T cells sorted from blood. The clonotype was recovered from a man between 18 and 35 years old in good health. The CDR3 here is CASSRTSGRAAGELFF. The CDR3 DNA sequence: TGTGCCAGCAGCCGGACTAGCGGGAGAGCGGCCGGGGAGCTGTTTTTT.